The rows below give T cell receptor beta chains drawn from one sample of a study of T cells in Graves' hyperthyroidism and ophthalmopathy. TCRdb redid the calling of the multiplex PCR reads with MiXCR, one entry per CDR3 protein. The data show about 770,000 distinct CDR3 sequences, approximately 19% seen once. The specimen sequenced was blood. These receptors all stem from a woman aged 50 to 60 with Graves' hyperthyroidism that later progressed to Graves' ophthalmopathy. Each CDR3 is given with its conserved first and last residue. D genes are given only for firm matches. Size tells how often a clone was seen (once, few, many) or the class of an expanded clone, and some rows leave it out.

d_gene	j_gene	abundance	v_gene	len	CDR3nt	CDR3aa
TRBD1	TRBJ2-1	many	TRBV5-1	15	TGCGCCAGCAGCACGGGACAGGGCTCCTACAATGAGCAGTTCTTC	CASSTGQGSYNEQFF
.	TRBJ2-2	few	TRBV5-6	14	TGTGCCAGCAGCTTATTATCGACAGGCCACGAGCTGTTTTTT	CASSLLSTGHELFF
TRBD2	TRBJ2-2	many	TRBV30	15	TGTGCCTCGGGACTAGCGGGGAGGCCCGCCGGGGAGCTGTTTTTT	CASGLAGRPAGELFF
.	TRBJ1-1	.	TRBV5-4	14	TGTGCCAGCACCCCCGCGGGGGAAGACACTGAAGCTTTCTTT	CASTPAGEDTEAFF
.	TRBJ2-5	many	TRBV12-3/TRBV12-4	14	TGTGCCAGCAGTAATAACAGGGTCGGGGAGACCCAGTACTTC	CASSNNRVGETQYF
TRBD1	TRBJ1-4	few	TRBV7-9	13	TGTGCCAGCAGCAAGGACAGGAATGAAAAACTGTTTTTT	CASSKDRNEKLFF
.	TRBJ1-2	.	TRBV20-1	16	TGCAGTGCTAGAGATCACGGCTCAGGGGCGAACTATGGCTACATCTTC	CSARDHGSGANYGYIF
TRBD1	TRBJ1-4	many	TRBV4-1	15	TGCGCCAGCAGCCAAGACGGGACAGGGCTTGAAAAACTGTTTTTT	CASSQDGTGLEKLFF
TRBD1	TRBJ2-4	.	TRBV2	17	TGTGCCAGCAGAGACCCTCAGGGGGCGCGTACCAAAAACATTCAGTACTTC	CASRDPQGARTKNIQYF
TRBD1	TRBJ2-7	.	TRBV6-1	16	TGTGCCAGCAGTGAAAGTTCCGGGACAGGGAGTTACGAGCAGTACTTC	CASSESSGTGSYEQYF
.	TRBJ1-5	many	TRBV2	15	TGTGCCAGCAGTTCCCAGGGTGAAGGCAATCAGCCCCAGCATTTT	CASSSQGEGNQPQHF
.	TRBJ1-3	.	TRBV6-1	13	TGTGCCAGCAGCCGGACAGATCGAAACACCATATATTTT	CASSRTDRNTIYF
.	TRBJ1-6	once	TRBV27	14	TGTGCCAGCAAACCGGGACAAGATAATTCACCCCTCCACTTT	CASKPGQDNSPLHF
.	TRBJ1-4	few	TRBV27	16	TGTGCCAGCAGACATTCGGGGGGGGGCGTAGATGAAAAACTGTTTTTT	CASRHSGGGVDEKLFF
TRBD1	TRBJ1-6	many	TRBV3-1	15	TGTGCCAGCAGCCCGGGGACAGCCCCAACGAGGCCCCTCCACTTT	CASSPGTAPTRPLHF